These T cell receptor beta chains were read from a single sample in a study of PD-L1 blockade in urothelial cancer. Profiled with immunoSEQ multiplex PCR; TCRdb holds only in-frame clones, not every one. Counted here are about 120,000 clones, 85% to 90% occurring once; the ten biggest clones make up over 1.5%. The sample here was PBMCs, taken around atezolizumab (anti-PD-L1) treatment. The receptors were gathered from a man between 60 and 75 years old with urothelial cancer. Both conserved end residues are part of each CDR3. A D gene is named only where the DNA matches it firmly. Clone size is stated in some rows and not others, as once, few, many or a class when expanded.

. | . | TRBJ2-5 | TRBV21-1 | CASSKGGCQETQYF | TGTGCCAGCAGCAAGGGGGGTTGCCAAGAGACCCAGTACTTC
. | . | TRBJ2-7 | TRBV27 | CASRKEGDFGYEQYF | TGTGCCAGCCGAAAAGAAGGGGATTTTGGCTACGAGCAGTACTTC
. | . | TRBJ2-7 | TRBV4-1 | CASSHERSYEQYF | TGCGCCAGCAGCCATGAGAGATCCTACGAGCAGTACTTC
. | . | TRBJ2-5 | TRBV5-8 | CASSLNRGETQYF | TGTGCCAGCAGCCTGAACCGGGGGGAGACCCAGTACTTC
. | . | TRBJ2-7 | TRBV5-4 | CASRQDTDSYEQYF | TGTGCCAGCAGACAAGACACCGATTCCTACGAGCAGTACTTC
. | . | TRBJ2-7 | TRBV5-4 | CASSLGGSSYEQYF | TGTGCCAGCAGCTTGGGAGGGAGCTCCTACGAGCAGTACTTC
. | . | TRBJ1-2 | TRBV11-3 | CASSPRGRYGYTF | TGTGCCAGCAGCCCCAGGGGACGCTATGGCTACACCTTC
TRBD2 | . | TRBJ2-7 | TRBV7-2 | CASSPIGTTEEQYF | TGTGCCAGCAGCCCTATCGGGACTACTGAGGAGCAGTACTTC
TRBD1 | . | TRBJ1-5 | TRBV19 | CASTGQGVLSNQPQHF | TGTGCCAGTACTGGCCAGGGGGTCCTTAGCAATCAGCCCCAGCATTTT
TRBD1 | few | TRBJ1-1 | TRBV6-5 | CASSYQGQVVAFF | TGTGCCAGCAGTTACCAAGGACAGGTAGTAGCTTTCTTT
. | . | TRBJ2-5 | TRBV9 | CASSSEVAWETQYF | TGTGCCAGCAGCTCAGAGGTAGCTTGGGAGACCCAGTACTTC
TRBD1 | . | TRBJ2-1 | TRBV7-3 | CASSPGWAGGYEQFF | TGTGCCAGCAGCCCGGGATGGGCAGGGGGCTATGAGCAGTTCTTC
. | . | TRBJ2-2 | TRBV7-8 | CASSLGGLNTGELFF | TGTGCCAGCAGCTTAGGGGGACTGAACACCGGGGAGCTGTTTTTT
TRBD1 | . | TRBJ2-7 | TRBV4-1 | CASSFRTGPSYEQYF | TGCGCCAGCAGTTTTCGGACAGGTCCTTCCTACGAGCAGTACTTC
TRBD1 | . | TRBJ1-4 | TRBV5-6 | CASSLRTGPNEKLFF | TGTGCCAGCAGCTTAAGGACAGGACCTAATGAAAAACTGTTTTTT
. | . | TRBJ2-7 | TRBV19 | CASSRRQADPYEQYF | TGTGCCAGTAGTAGGCGGCAAGCGGACCCCTACGAGCAGTACTTC
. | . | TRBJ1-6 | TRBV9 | CASSTDMINSPLHF | TGTGCCAGCAGCACCGACATGATCAATTCACCCCTCCACTTT
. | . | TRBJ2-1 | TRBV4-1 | CASSQEGADSYNEQFF | TGCGCCAGCAGCCAAGAGGGGGCGGACTCCTACAATGAGCAGTTCTTC
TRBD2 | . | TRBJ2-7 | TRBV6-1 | CASSEATSGGAWEQYF | TGTGCCAGCAGTGAAGCGACTAGCGGGGGGGCCTGGGAGCAGTACTTC
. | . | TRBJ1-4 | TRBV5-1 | CASSLDSSHEKLFF | TGCGCCAGCAGCTTGGACAGCTCCCATGAAAAACTGTTTTTT
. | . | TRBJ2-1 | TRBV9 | CASSVEGGTYNEQFF | TGTGCCAGCAGCGTAGAGGGGGGGACCTACAATGAGCAGTTCTTC
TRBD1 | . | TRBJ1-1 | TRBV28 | CASRPGGALNTEAFF | TGTGCCAGCAGACCAGGGGGCGCTTTGAACACTGAAGCTTTCTTT
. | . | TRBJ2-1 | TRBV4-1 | CASSQERDGGLDEQFF | TGCGCCAGCAGCCAAGAAAGAGACGGGGGACTCGATGAGCAGTTCTTC
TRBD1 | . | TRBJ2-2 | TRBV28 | CASSPGQGRFSGELFF | TGTGCCAGCAGCCCCGGACAGGGAAGATTTAGCGGGGAGCTGTTTTTT
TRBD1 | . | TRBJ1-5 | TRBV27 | CASSSRTGDSNQPQHF | TGTGCCAGCAGTTCCCGGACAGGGGATAGCAATCAGCCCCAGCATTTT
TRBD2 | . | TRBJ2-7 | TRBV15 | CATSRERGVAYEQYF | TGTGCCACCAGCAGGGAGCGGGGGGTAGCCTACGAGCAGTACTTC
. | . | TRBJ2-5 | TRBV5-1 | CASSLSPEETQYF | TGCGCCAGCAGCTTGTCCCCCGAAGAGACCCAGTACTTC
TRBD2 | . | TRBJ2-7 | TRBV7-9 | CASSPPRLAGIGSYEQYF | TGTGCCAGCAGCCCGCCCCGGCTAGCGGGAATAGGCTCCTACGAGCAGTACTTC
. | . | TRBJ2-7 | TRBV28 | CASSWAETYEQYF | TGTGCCAGCAGTTGGGCAGAGACCTACGAGCAGTACTTC
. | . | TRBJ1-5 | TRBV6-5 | CASSRAGARNQPQHF | TGTGCCAGCAGCCGGGCGGGGGCTCGCAATCAGCCCCAGCATTTT
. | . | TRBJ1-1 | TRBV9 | CASSVGGRVENTEAFF | TGTGCCAGCAGCGTAGGAGGCAGGGTTGAGAACACTGAAGCTTTCTTT
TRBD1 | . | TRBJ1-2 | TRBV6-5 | CASSWGQGKGYGYTF | TGTGCCAGCAGTTGGGGACAGGGTAAAGGCTATGGCTACACCTTC
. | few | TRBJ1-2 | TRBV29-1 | CSVVGGELGNYGYTF | TGCAGCGTTGTTGGGGGGGAATTGGGTAACTATGGCTACACCTTC
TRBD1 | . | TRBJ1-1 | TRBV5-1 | CASSPGQGGTEAFF | TGCGCCAGCAGCCCAGGACAGGGCGGAACTGAAGCTTTCTTT
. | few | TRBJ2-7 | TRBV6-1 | CAIGTYYEQYF | TGTGCCATCGGGACTTACTACGAGCAGTACTTC
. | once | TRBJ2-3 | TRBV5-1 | CASSFPGSQYF | TGCGCCAGCAGCTTTCCAGGCAGTCAGTATTTT
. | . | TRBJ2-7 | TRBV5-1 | CASSAGPSAEQYF | TGCGCCAGCAGCGCGGGACCCTCCGCCGAGCAGTACTTC
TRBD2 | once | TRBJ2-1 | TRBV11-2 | CASNQRELNEQFF | TGTGCCAGCAACCAGCGGGAGCTCAATGAGCAGTTCTTC
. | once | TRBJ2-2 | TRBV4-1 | CASSQDDTSELFF | TGCGCCAGCAGCCAAGATGATACTTCCGAGCTGTTTTTT
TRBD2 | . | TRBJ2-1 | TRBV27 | CASSLAPRAGGPGQFF | TGTGCCAGCAGTTTGGCACCCAGAGCGGGGGGGCCGGGGCAGTTCTTC
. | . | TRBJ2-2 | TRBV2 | CASEVAMNTGELFF | TGTGCCAGTGAAGTAGCGATGAACACCGGGGAGCTGTTTTTT
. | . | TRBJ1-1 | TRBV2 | CASSQGMNTEAFF | TGTGCCAGCAGTCAGGGGATGAACACTGAAGCTTTCTTT
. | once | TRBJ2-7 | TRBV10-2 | CATVERRPGEQYF | TGCGCCACGGTTGAGCGCCGGCCCGGCGAGCAGTACTTC
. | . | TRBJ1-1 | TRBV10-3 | CAISPDFRGTEAFF | TGTGCCATCAGCCCTGATTTCAGGGGCACTGAAGCTTTCTTT
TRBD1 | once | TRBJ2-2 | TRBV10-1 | CASSTGTENTGELFF | TGCGCCAGCAGTACAGGGACAGAAAACACCGGGGAGCTGTTTTTT
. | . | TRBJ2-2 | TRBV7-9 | CASRWGPDTGELFF | TGTGCCAGCAGGTGGGGGCCGGACACCGGGGAGCTGTTTTTT
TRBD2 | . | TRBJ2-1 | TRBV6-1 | CASSRAGGPDEQFF | TGTGCCAGCAGTCGAGCGGGAGGGCCCGATGAGCAGTTCTTC
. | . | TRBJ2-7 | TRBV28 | CASQIGSYEQYF | TGTGCCAGCCAGATTGGTTCCTACGAGCAGTACTTC
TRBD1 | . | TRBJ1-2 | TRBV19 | CASSIGQGAFYGYTF | TGTGCCAGTAGTATCGGCCAGGGGGCTTTCTATGGCTACACCTTC
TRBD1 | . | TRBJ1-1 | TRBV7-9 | CASSWGQKNTEAFF | TGTGCCAGCAGTTGGGGACAGAAGAACACTGAAGCTTTCTTT
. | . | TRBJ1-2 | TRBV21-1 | CASSRTDRPADTF | TGTGCCAGCAGCAGAACGGACAGGCCGGCCGACACCTTC
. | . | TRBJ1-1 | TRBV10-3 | CAISESYVEEAFF | TGTGCCATCAGTGAGTCGTACGTAGAAGAAGCTTTCTTT
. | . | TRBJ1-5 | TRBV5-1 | CASSLVGEGQPQHF | TGCGCCAGCAGCTTGGTGGGAGAGGGCCAGCCCCAGCATTTT
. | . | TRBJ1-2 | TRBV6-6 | CASRIRDTGYGYTF | TGTGCCAGCAGAATTCGGGACACTGGGTATGGCTACACCTTC
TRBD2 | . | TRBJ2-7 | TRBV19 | CASSILGLAGSSVGNEQYF | TGTGCCAGTAGTATACTTGGACTAGCGGGTTCGAGCGTGGGAAACGAGCAGTACTTC
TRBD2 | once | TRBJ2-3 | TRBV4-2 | CASSQAVAGGTDTQYF | TGTGCCAGCAGCCAAGCTGTCGCGGGAGGGACAGATACGCAGTATTTT
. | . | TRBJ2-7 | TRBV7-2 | CASSLARGNYEQYF | TGTGCCAGCAGCTTAGCGCGAGGGAACTACGAGCAGTACTTC
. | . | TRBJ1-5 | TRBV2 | CASSDGGAPFQPQHF | TGTGCCAGCAGTGACGGGGGGGCCCCGTTTCAGCCCCAGCATTTT
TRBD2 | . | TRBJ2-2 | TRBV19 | CASSVLAGGTNTGELFF | TGTGCCAGTAGTGTACTAGCGGGAGGTACGAACACCGGGGAGCTGTTTTTT
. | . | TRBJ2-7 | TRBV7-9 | CASSLEQLLGEQYF | TGTGCCAGCAGCTTAGAACAGCTCTTGGGTGAGCAGTACTTC